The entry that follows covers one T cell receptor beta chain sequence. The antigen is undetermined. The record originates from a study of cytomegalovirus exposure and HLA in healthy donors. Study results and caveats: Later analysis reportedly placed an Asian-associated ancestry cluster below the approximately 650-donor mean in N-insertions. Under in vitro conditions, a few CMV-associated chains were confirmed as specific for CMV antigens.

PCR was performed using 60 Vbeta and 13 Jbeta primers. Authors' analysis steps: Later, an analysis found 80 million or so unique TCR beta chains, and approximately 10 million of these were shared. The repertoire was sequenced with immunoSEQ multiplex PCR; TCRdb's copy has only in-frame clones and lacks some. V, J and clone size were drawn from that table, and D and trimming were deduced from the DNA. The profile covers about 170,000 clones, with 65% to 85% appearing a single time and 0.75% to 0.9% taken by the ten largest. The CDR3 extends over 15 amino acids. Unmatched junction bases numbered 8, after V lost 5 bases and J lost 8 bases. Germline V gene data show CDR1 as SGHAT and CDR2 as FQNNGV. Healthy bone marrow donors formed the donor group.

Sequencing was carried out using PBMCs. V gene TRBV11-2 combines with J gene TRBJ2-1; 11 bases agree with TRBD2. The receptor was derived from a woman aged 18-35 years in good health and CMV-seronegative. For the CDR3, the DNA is TGTGCCAGCAGCATACTAGCGGGAGTTCATTATGAGCAGTTCTTC. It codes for CASSILAGVHYEQFF.